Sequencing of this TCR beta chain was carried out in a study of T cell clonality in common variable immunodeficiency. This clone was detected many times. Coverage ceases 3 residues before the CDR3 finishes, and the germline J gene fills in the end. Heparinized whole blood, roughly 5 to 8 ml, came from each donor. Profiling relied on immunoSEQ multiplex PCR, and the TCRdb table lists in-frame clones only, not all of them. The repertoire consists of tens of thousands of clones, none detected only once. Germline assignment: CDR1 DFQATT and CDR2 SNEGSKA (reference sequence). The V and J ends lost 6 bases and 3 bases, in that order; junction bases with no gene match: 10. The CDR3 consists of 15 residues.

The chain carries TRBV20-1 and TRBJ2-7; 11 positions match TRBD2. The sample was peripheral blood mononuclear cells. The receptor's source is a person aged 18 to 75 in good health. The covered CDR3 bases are TGCAGTGCCCGACTAGCGGGGAGAGCGATCTACGAG. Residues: CSARLAGRAIYE. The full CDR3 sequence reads CSARLAGRAIYEQYF.